This T cell receptor beta chain was recorded in a study of cytomegalovirus exposure and HLA in healthy donors (dated by TCRdb to the late 2010s). With regard to the full study: According to a later analysis, the roughly 120 validation repertoires were produced on the same platform as the 700 or so repertoires of the first cohort. The aim of the study was to test whether cataloging public T cell receptors could identify signatures of past pathogen exposure. Besides the first cohort of 550 to 750 subjects, a separate validation cohort made up of around 120 different subjects was used. High-throughput TCR immunosequencing, statistical association of individual TCRs with disease status, and machine learning were combined to predict cytomegalovirus infection status.

As regards this clone: Its antigen remains unidentified. No qualities accompany the bases; no much larger clone lies one base away.

Donors formed part of the validation cohort, which comprised approximately 130 subjects and was distinct from the first cohort of over 500 subjects. Receptors were amplified or captured by the immunoSEQ multiplex PCR assay. The paper's processing steps were these. A statistical classification framework was built to diagnose cytomegalovirus status from the catalog of TCR beta chain sequences. Drawn from immuneACCESS, this table holds only the in-frame rearrangements with V and J called that TCRdb kept. Clones are partly lost; checked studies trace under half to an unresolved V gene and leave the rest unexplained. D and trimming were read from the DNA, whereas the V and J calls and clone size are those reported in that table. For this sample the table gives around 60,000 clones, of which around 96% were detected only once. Jointly, the top ten make up 0.9% to 1.5% of the sample. Overall results and qualifications from the work: A total of 150 to 200 TCR beta chains were listed by the study as associated with cytomegalovirus. A later analysis lacked HLA typing for the validation cohort, so it scored co-occurrence in that cohort across all 110 or so repertoires. According to the authors, the approach could potentially be generalized to other disease states and immunological phenotypes. Of the cluster scores, roughly 95% were above 0 in a later analysis, which found that TCRs clustered in the first cohort also tended to co-occur in the 95 to 150 validation repertoires. In vitro tests confirmed that a few of the cytomegalovirus-associated TCR beta chains recognize cytomegalovirus antigens. While some public TCRs were present in many individuals, most TCR sequences turned up only very rarely across donors. In both the original and validation cohorts, the classifier was reported to diagnose cytomegalovirus status with high specificity and sensitivity.

The sequence was collected from a woman in her late teens or twenties in good health and CMV-seronegative. The specimen sequenced was PBMCs.

The nucleotide sequence reads TGTGCCAGTAGTCGGTTCGCGGGGGCCGACTACGAGCAGTACTTC. Translated, this gives CASSRFAGADYEQYF. Rearrangement joined TRBV19 to TRBJ2-7; TRBD2 is a weak D gene call, 7 bases matching. Relative to germline, V is 5 bases shorter and J is 3 bases shorter, with 17 bases between their ends. The germline V gene (reference sequence) specifies LNHDA as CDR1 and SQIVND as CDR2. The CDR3 runs 15 amino acids, cysteine and phenylalanine included. Of all the DNA, just the CDR3 is kept, 45 bases in frame from base 1.